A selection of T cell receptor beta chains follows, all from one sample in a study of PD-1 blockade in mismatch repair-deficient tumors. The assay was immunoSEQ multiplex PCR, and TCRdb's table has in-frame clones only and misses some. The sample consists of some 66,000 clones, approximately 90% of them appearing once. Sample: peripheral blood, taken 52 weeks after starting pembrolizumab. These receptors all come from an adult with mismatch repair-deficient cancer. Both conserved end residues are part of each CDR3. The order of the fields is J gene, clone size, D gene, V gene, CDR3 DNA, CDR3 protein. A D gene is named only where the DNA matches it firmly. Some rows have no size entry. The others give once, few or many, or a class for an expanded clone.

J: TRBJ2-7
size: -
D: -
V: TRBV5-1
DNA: TGCGCCAGCAGCTTGGTCGGAGGGGCCGCGGCCTACGAGCAGTACTTC
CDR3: CASSLVGGAAAYEQYF

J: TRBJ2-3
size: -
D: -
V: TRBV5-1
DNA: TGCGCCAGCAGCTTACAGGGTTTAAGCACAGATACGCAGTATTTT
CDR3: CASSLQGLSTDTQYF

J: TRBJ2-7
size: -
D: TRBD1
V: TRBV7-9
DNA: TGTGCCAGCAGCTCGCTCGACAGGGAAGGCTACGAGCAGTACTTC
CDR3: CASSSLDREGYEQYF

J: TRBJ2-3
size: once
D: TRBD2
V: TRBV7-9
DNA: TGTGCCAGCAGCACGGGACTAGCGGGAGGGTCGCAGTATTTT
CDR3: CASSTGLAGGSQYF

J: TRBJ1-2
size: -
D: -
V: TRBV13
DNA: TGTGCCAGCAGCTTAGGAACGGGCCCCATAACCCATGGCTACACCTTC
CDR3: CASSLGTGPITHGYTF

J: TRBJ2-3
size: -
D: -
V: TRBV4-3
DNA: TGCGCCAGCAGCCTCGCACTTCAGTCCTTCACAGATACGCAGTATTTT
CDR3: CASSLALQSFTDTQYF

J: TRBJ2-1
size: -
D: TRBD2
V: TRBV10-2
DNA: TGCGCCAGCAGTGAGCTTTCTAGCGGAGACTACAATGAGCAGTTCTTC
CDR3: CASSELSSGDYNEQFF

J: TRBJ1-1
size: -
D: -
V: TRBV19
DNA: TGTGCCAGTAGTATCACTGGGTCGGCGAACACTGAAGCTTTCTTT
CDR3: CASSITGSANTEAFF

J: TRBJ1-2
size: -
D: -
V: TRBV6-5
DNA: TGTGCCAGCAGTTTCAGGGAGGGCTTGAACTATGGCTACACCTTC
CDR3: CASSFREGLNYGYTF

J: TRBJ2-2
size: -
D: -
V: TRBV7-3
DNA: TGTGCCAGCAGCCCCCGGGCGGACACCGGGGAGCTGTTTTTT
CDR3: CASSPRADTGELFF

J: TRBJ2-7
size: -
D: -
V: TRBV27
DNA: TGTGCCAGCAGTTGGGAGGCAGGGAAATGGTACGAGCAGTACTTC
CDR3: CASSWEAGKWYEQYF

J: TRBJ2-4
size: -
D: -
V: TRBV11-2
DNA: TGTGCCAGCAGCTTGGGGGGGCCGCTAGCCAAAAACATTCAGTACTTC
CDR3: CASSLGGPLAKNIQYF

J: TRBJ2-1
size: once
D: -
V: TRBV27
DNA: TGTGCCAGCAGTTTATTAGGGATCTACAATGAGCAGTTCTTC
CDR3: CASSLLGIYNEQFF